These 10 T cell receptor beta chains were sequenced from one sample in a study of tumor and adjacent non-tumor tissue in lung cancer. RNA was extracted from bulk tissue without any cell sorting. Three rounds of nested PCR, following a modified ARM-PCR protocol, produced the TCRbeta library. TCRdb re-analysed the multiplex PCR reads in MiXCR, keeping a single row per CDR3 protein. Of tens of thousands of distinct CDR3 sequences listed, just under 75% are singletons. The sample comprised lung tumor tissue. The receptors stem from a woman aged 40 to 50 with non-small cell lung cancer.

Details on this clonotype: Sequence at one end of the junction differs from germline and may be a read error. The chain employs TRBV5-1 and TRBJ1-2; 10 bases are shared with TRBD1. The length of the CDR3 is 14 residues. The germline V gene encodes CDR1 SGHRS and CDR2 YFSETQ. CDR3 residues: CASSPGQGIYGYAF. The CDR3 nucleotides read TGCGCCAGCAGCCCGGGACAGGGGATCTATGGCTACGCCTTC.

The genes are TRBV4-2 and TRBJ2-2; 13 bases map to TRBD2. The V gene's germline CDR1 is LGHNA and CDR2 YNFKEQ. V was clipped by 4 bases and J by 10 bases; unmatched bases: 9. The CDR3 loop spans 16 amino acids. The CDR3 DNA sequence: TGTGCCAGCAGCCGAGGACTAGCGGGGGACGCCGTGGAGCTGTTTTTT. It is translated as CASSRGLAGDAVELFF.

The V call is TRBV11-3, the J call TRBJ2-5, with no clear D. The V gene's germline CDR1 is SGHNT and CDR2 YENEEA. The CDR3 is 17 residues long. Trimming shortened V by 0 bases and J by 3 bases, and 17 bases separated the two germline ends. CDR3 nucleotide sequence: TGTGCCAGCAGCTTAGATGAGCACAGCTACTATGAAGAGACCCAGTACTTC. Translating gives CASSLDEHSYYEETQYF. The full variable domain, rest sourced from reference TRBV11-3 and TRBJ2-5, is EAGVVQSPRYKIIEKKQPVAFWCNPISGHNTLYWYLQNLGQGPELLIRYENEEAVDDSQLPKDRFSAERLKGVDSTLKIQPAELGDSAVYLCASSLDEHSYYEETQYFGPGTRLLVL.

On this clonotype itself: A much more abundant neighbour one base away suggests this may be a read error. The conserved phenylalanine or tryptophan normally closing the CDR3 is absent here, so this likely arose from a read error. The chain uses TRBV5-4 and TRBJ2-5; 8 bases map to TRBD1. The V and J ends lost 2 bases and 2 bases, in that order; junction bases with no gene match: 11. CDR1 and CDR2 (germline): SGHNT, YYREEE (reference sequence). The CDR3 runs to 17 residues. CDR3 sequence: CASSFFRGRLGQETQYL. The CDR3, as DNA: TGTGCCAGCAGCTTTTTCAGGGGGCGCCTCGGGCAAGAGACCCAGTACCTC.

The table lists this clonotype with many counts. A read error may explain this, as a much larger clone is one base away. Here the CDR3 omits its conserved ending phenylalanine or tryptophan, so a read error is the likely source. The V call is TRBV5-1, the J call TRBJ1-6; 9 bases map to TRBD1. This CDR3 region has 16 residues. CDR1 is SGHRS, CDR2 YFSETQ, per germline. Trimming cost V 5 bases and J 8 bases; bases outside gene matches: 11. The chain's CDR3 is CASRVDPGTGYSPLHL. DNA of the CDR3: TGCGCCAGCAGAGTGGATCCCGGGACAGGGTATTCACCCCTCCACCTT.

Only a few counts were recorded for this clonotype. A single base separates this from a much larger clone, so it may be a read error. The V call is TRBV13, the J call TRBJ2-7; maybe TRBD1 (6 bases). Matching the DNA end better, TRBJ2-1 makes the J call doubtful. The CDR3 contains 13 residues. From germline, CDR1 is PRHDT and CDR2 FYEKMQ (reference sequence). CDR3 coding DNA: TGTGCCAGCAGCCCTCGGACAGCTTACGAGCAGTTCTTC. Amino acid sequence: CASSPRTAYEQFF.

This clonotype occurred once. Sequence at one end of the junction differs from germline and may be a read error. The V and J genes are TRBV29-1 and TRBJ1-2; no reliable D call. This CDR3 region has 14 residues. The germline gives CDR1 SQVTM, CDR2 ANQGSEA. As DNA, the CDR3 is TGCAGCGTTGAAGAGGGCTCCCTTAACTATGGCTACACTTTC. Translated, it gives CSVEEGSLNYGYTF.

On this clonotype: This may be a read error, as it is one base from a much larger clone. This rearrangement joins TRBV20-1 to TRBJ2-7; a weak D match, TRBD2 (5 bases). From germline, CDR1 is DFQATT and CDR2 SNEGSKA (reference sequence). The V and J ends lost 3 bases and 1 base respectively, with 16 bases between them. The CDR3 runs to 15 residues. The CDR3, as DNA: TGCAGTGCTAGCCGTCGGCGGAGGTTGTCCTACGAGCAGTACTTC. Translated: CSASRRRRLSYEQYF.

The V and J genes are TRBV20-1 and TRBJ1-6; D is possibly TRBD1 (5 bases). Germline CDR1 DFQATT, CDR2 SNEGSKA (reference sequence). The CDR3 contains 12 residues. The CDR3 loop reads CARGLEYEPLHF. CDR3 DNA sequence: TGCGCAAGGGGTTTAGAATATGAACCCCTCCACTTT.

Note on this clonotype: One junction end does not reproduce the germline sequence, and a read error may be involved. The genes are TRBV12-3 or TRBV12-4 and TRBJ2-5; D is perhaps TRBD1 or TRBD2 (5 bases each). The CDR3 runs 14 residues. The CDR3, as DNA: TGTGCCAGTAGTTTTCCCCGGGGCGGGGAGACCCAGTACTTC. The encoded protein is CASSFPRGGETQYF.